This TCR beta chain stems from a study of T cell responses to AZD1222 COVID-19 vaccine (dated by TCRdb to the early 2020s). A note on the overall study: AZD1222 recipients given second doses at about 4 weeks or at about 12 weeks were pooled, since spike-specific TCR depth and breadth were not found to differ between the two schedules. A total of over 230 trial participants underwent TCR sequencing, of whom about 200 received two doses of AZD1222 and about 25 received two doses of the MenACWY control vaccine. Enrollment into the trials was organized by age into subgroups of 18-55, 56-69 and 70-plus years, and those subgroups contained roughly 150, 30 and 60 TCR-sequenced participants, respectively. General study outcomes and caveats: Nearly half of unique spike-specific TCRs reportedly recognized epitopes outside regions mutated in the B.1.351 and B.1.1.7 variants. A significant rise in spike-specific TCR breadth and depth was observed after two AZD1222 doses relative to day 0 and relative to MenACWY recipients. In the small 56-69-year group, the increase in depth fell short of significance, most likely because of low power. Participants were mostly white British, with more females than males. The authors suggested clonal diversity may have been underestimated. Vaccine-associated CD4 TCRs spanned the whole spike protein, with dominant responses in regions 160-218 and 743-854. Because no day 14 peak-response samples were available, repertoires were characterized only after the peak T cell response. Only five or six AZD1222 recipients were SARS-CoV-2 seropositive at baseline, limiting conclusions about previously exposed vaccinees.

The intended sense of this specimen's time point label: baseline before first vaccination. The vaccinee samples were drawn from two UK trials, COV001 and COV002, one of which was a single-blind randomized controlled phase 2/3 trial testing AZD1222 (ChAdOx1 nCoV-19) in healthy adults. For TCRbeta chain sequencing, PBMC samples were collected from trial participants at day 0 and at day 28 after the second dose. The CDR3 regions of human TCRbeta chains were subjected to immunosequencing. As for the original processing: TCRs in the repertoires were matched against a reference library of SARS-CoV-2-specific TCRs that had been generated with the MIRA antigen-specificity platform. Breadth was defined as the fraction of unique TCRs that were SARS-CoV-2-associated. Depth was defined as the fraction of total T cells that were SARS-CoV-2-associated. Using the MIRA data, each spike-specific TCR was mapped to the spike region that the TCR reacts to and placed in a CD4 or CD8 class. Log10-transformed breadth and depth values were compared by one-way ANOVA with Sidak's multiple comparisons tests. TCRdb limited this immuneACCESS table to in-frame rearrangements with V and J called. A share of clones is missing; checked studies link under half to unresolved V genes, and the rest is unexplained. That table supplies the V and J calls and clone size; D and trimming were determined from the DNA. The sample has 65,000 or so clones on record, roughly 84% of them singletons. Of the sample, approximately 9.8% falls within the top ten clones.

Points on this clone: What antigen it recognizes has not been identified. Within one base of it there is no much larger clone, and no base qualities were kept.

The source was peripheral blood, collected on day 0 of AZD1222 vaccination. The receptor's source is an adult in good health.

The bases are TGTGCCAGCAGCTCGAGACAGACCAACTATGGCTACACCTTC. Its translation reads: CASSSRQTNYGYTF. The rearranged segments are TRBV7-9 and TRBJ1-2, and TRBD1 may be the D gene, going by 5 matching bases. From the germline V gene (reference sequence), CDR1 is SEHNR and CDR2 is FQNEAQ. Trimming at the junction amounts to 4 bases on V and 2 bases on J, and the germline ends lie 11 bases apart. The CDR3 spans 14 residues, from the cysteine through the phenylalanine. Just CDR3 DNA is preserved here, 42 bases in frame from base 1.